A single sample gave rise to the 6 T cell receptor beta chains below, sequenced in a study of cytomegalovirus exposure and HLA in healthy donors (dated by TCRdb to 2016 to 2017). Library generation was performed with the immunoSEQ multiplex PCR assay. For the multiplex PCR, a mixture combining 60 forward primers for TCR Vbeta segments and 13 reverse primers for TCR Jbeta segments was used. As stored in TCRdb, this immuneACCESS dataset retains in-frame rearrangements with V and J assigned. A fraction of the clones does not appear; measured against another copy, unresolved V genes explain less than half of the discrepancy, and the remainder lacks a known reason. The table for this sample lists about 150,000 clones; roughly 80% of them were counted only once. The ten largest account for about 4% of the sample. Sequencing was carried out using PBMCs. These receptors all come from a woman aged 40 to 50 in good health and CMV-seronegative.

The J gene is TRBJ1-2, the V gene TRBV28, with 7 bases aligning to TRBD1. The CDR3 contains 14 residues. V dropped 7 bases and J dropped 5; count of bases not matched to a gene: 10. Germline lookup yields CDR1 MDHEN and CDR2 SYDVKM. The CDR3 sequence is CASTQAQGWYGYTF. The CDR3 nucleotides read TGTGCCAGCACGCAAGCACAGGGGTGGTATGGCTACACCTTC.

This clone has only one observation. The chain has TRBV5-4 and TRBJ1-2, with D perhaps TRBD1 (6 bases). Germline V gene data show CDR1 as SGHNT and CDR2 as YYREEE (reference sequence). This CDR3 comprises 15 residues. Trimming cost V 4 bases and J 2 bases, with 15 bases left between them. CDR3 region: CASSLPGGANYGYTF. In DNA, the CDR3 is TGTGCCAGCAGCCTGCCGGGGGGGGCCAACTATGGCTACACCTTC.

The gene calls are TRBV5-1 and TRBJ2-7, with D possibly TRBD2 on 6 matching bases. The V gene lost 0 bases and the J gene lost 0 bases, with 16 bases spanning the gap. The CDR3 contains 17 residues. Germline V gene sequence: CDR1 SGHRS, CDR2 YFSETQ. The CDR3 coding sequence is TGCGCCAGCAGCTTGGTCTTGAGCGGGTTCAACTCCTACGAGCAGTACTTC. It is translated as CASSLVLSGFNSYEQYF.

This sequence joins TRBV30 and TRBJ1-1; tentatively, D is TRBD1 (6 bases). CDR3 length equals 15 residues. Trimming stripped 5 bases from V and 5 bases from J, with 21 bases between. CDR1 is GTSNPN and CDR2 is SVGIG in the germline V gene (reference sequence). In DNA form, the CDR3 reads TGTGCCTGGGCCCGAGGGGGAAGAGTTAGTACTGAAGCTTTCTTT. Translation gives CAWARGGRVSTEAFF.

This clone was counted a single time. The chain couples TRBV5-1 to TRBJ1-1; D is perhaps TRBD1 (5 bases). V was clipped by 0 bases and J by 3 bases, with 9 bases between them. The CDR3 covers 14 residues. Per the germline V gene, CDR1 is SGHRS and CDR2 is YFSETQ. In nucleotides, the CDR3 is TGCGCCAGCAGCTTGGTTGGGGCGGACACTGAAGCTTTCTTT. This sequence encodes CASSLVGADTEAFF. Combining the CDR3 with reference TRBV5-1 and TRBJ1-1 gives the whole variable domain KAGVTQTPRYLIKTRGQQVTLSCSPISGHRSVSWYQQTPGQGLQFLFEYFSETQRNKGNFPGRFSGRQFSNSRSEMNVSTLELGDSALYLCASSLVGADTEAFFGQGTRLTVV.

The DNA of the CDR3 is TGTGCCGAGACAGGGCAAGATACGCAGTATTTT. Protein product: CAETGQDTQYF. V gene TRBV7-9 combines with J gene TRBJ2-3; 7 bases are shared with TRBD1. Trimming cost V 11 bases and J 5 bases; bases outside gene matches: 4. The germline CDR1 and CDR2 sequences are SEHNR and FQNEAQ (reference sequence). CDR3 length: 11 residues. The whole variable domain, filled in from reference TRBV7-9 and TRBJ2-3, reads DTGVSQNPRHKITKRGQNVTFRCDPISEHNRLYWYRQTLGQGPEFLTYFQNEAQLEKSRLLSDRFSAERPKGSFSTLEIQRTEQGDSAMYLCAETGQDTQYFGPGTRLTVL.